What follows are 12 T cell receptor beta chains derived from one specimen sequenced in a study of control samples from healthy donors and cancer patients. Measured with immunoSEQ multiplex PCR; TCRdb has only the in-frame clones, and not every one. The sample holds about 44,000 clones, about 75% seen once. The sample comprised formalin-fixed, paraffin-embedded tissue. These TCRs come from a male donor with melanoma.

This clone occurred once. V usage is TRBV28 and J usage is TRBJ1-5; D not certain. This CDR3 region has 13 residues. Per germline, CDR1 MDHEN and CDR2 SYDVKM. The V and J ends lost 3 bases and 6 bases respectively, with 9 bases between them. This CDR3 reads CASSFTSVQPQHF. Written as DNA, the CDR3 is TGTGCCAGCAGTTTTACCTCAGTTCAGCCCCAGCATTTT.

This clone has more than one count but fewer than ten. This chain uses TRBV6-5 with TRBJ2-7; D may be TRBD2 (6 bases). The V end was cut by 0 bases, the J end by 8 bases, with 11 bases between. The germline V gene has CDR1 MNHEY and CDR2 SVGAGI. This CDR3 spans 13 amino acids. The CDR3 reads CASSYSVGSQQYF. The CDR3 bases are TGTGCCAGCAGTTACTCGGTCGGGAGCCAGCAGTACTTC.

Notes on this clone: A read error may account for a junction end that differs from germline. In DNA form, the CDR3 reads TGTGCCAGCAGCTTGCCGACAGATACACAGTATTTT. As protein: CASSLPTDTQYF. This chain connects TRBV12-3 or TRBV12-4 to TRBJ2-3; a possible D gene is TRBD1 (5 bases). This CDR3 comprises 12 residues.

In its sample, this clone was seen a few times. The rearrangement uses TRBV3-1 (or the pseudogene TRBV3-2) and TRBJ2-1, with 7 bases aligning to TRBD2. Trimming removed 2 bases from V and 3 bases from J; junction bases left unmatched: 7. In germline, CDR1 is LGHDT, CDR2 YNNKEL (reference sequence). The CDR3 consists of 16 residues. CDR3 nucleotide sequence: TGTGCCAGCAGCCAATTGTCTAGCGGACTCTACAATGAGCAGTTCTTC. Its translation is CASSQLSSGLYNEQFF.

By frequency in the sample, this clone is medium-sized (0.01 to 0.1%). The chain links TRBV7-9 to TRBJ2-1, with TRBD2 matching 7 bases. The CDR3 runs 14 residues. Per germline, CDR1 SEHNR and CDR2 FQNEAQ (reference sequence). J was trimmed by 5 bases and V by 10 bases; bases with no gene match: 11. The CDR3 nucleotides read TGTGCCAATCACCGGGACTACGCTAACAATGAGCAGTTCTTC. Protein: CANHRDYANNEQFF.

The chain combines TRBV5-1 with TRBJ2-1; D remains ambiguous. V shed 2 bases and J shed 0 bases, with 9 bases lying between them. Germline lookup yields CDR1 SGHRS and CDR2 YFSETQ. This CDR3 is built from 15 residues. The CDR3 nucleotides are TGCGCCAGCAGCTTTGAGCAGAGCTCCTACAATGAGCAGTTCTTC. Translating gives CASSFEQSSYNEQFF.

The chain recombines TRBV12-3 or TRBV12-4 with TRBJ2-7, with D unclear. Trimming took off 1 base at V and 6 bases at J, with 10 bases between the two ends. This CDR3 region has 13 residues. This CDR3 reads CASSLVLSFEQYF. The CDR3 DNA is TGTGCCAGCAGTTTAGTCCTATCTTTCGAGCAGTACTTC.

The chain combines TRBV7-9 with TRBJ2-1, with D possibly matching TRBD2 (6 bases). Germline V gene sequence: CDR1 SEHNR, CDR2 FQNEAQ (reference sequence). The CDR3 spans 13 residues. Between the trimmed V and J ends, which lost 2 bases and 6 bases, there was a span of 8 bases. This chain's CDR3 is CASSLKAGNEQFF. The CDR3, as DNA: TGTGCCAGCAGCTTAAAAGCGGGCAATGAGCAGTTCTTC.

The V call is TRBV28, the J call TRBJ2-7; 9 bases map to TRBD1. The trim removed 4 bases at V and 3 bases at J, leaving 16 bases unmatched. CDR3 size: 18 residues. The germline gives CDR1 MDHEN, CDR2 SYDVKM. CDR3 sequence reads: CASSSLAPGQGSYYEQYF. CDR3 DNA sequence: TGTGCCAGCAGTTCACTCGCCCCGGGACAGGGTTCTTACTACGAGCAGTACTTC.

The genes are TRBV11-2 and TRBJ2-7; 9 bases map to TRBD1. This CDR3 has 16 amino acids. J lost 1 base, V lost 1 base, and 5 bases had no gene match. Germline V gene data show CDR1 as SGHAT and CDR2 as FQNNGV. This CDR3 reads CASSLALGTGSYEQYF. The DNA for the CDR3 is TGTGCCAGCAGCTTAGCTCTAGGGACAGGGTCCTACGAGCAGTACTTC.

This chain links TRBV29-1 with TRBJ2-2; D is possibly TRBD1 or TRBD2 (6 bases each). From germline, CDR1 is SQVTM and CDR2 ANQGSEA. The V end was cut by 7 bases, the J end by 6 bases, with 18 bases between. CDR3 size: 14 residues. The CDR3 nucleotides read TGCAGCGCCGTGGAGGGGACAAGAGCCGGGGAGCTGTTTTTT. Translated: CSAVEGTRAGELFF.

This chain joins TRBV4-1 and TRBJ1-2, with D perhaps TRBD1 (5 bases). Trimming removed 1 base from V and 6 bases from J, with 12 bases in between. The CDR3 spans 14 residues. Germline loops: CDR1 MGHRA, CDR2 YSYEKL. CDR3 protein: CASSQAGEGNGYTF. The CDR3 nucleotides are TGCGCCAGCAGCCAAGCGGGGGAGGGGAATGGCTACACCTTC.